This T cell receptor (beta chain) was identified in a study of cytomegalovirus exposure and HLA in healthy donors. Both 60 Vbeta primers and 13 Jbeta primers went into the PCR. The table came from immunoSEQ multiplex PCR; TCRdb's copy has only in-frame clones and leaves some out. The profile shows about 230,000 clones, around 89% of them singletons. On this clone itself: Its antigen is undetermined.

Notes on the study in general: HLA alleles showed associations with 15,000 to 20,000 TCR beta sequences in a later analysis, at a 0.05 false discovery rate. Presence/absence analyses took donor sequencing depth as roughly uniform. Reports indicated that the classifier achieved high specificity and sensitivity in diagnosing cytomegalovirus status.

CDR3 size: 13 residues. The V segment lost 8 bases and the J segment 6 bases; nucleotides outside the gene matches: 7. The germline CDR1 and CDR2 sequences are SEHNR and FQNEAQ (reference sequence). This clonotype originated in a young woman in good health and CMV-seronegative. The V call is TRBV7-9, the J call TRBJ2-7, with TRBD1 identical over 10 bases. The sample was PBMCs. The CDR3 region is CASRGDRGPEQYF. In DNA form, the CDR3 reads TGTGCCAGCCGCGGGGACAGGGGTCCCGAGCAGTACTTC.